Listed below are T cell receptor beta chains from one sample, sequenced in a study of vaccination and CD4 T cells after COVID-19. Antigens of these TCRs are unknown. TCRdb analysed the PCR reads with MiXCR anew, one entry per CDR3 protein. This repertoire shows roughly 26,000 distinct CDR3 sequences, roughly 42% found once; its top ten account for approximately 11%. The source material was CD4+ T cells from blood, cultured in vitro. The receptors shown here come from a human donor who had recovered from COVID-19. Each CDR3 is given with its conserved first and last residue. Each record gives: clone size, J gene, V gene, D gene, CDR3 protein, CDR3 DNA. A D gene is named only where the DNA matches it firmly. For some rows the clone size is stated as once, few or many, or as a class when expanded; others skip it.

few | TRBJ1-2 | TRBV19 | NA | CASSIGQTYGYTF | TGTGCCAGTAGTATAGGACAGACCTATGGCTACACCTTC
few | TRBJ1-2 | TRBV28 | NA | CATGQGAFNYGYTF | TGTGCCACGGGGCAGGGAGCCTTCAACTATGGCTACACCTTC
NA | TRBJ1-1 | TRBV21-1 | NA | CASSKTANTEAFF | TGTGCCAGCAGCAAGACAGCGAACACTGAAGCTTTCTTT
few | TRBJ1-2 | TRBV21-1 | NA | CASSKVSDGRAPSRYGYTF | TGTGCCAGCAGCAAAGTAAGTGATGGCAGGGCCCCTTCGAGATATGGCTACACCTTC
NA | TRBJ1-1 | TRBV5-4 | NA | CASSLDAAMNTEAFF | TGTGCCAGCAGCTTGGATGCTGCCATGAACACTGAAGCTTTCTTT
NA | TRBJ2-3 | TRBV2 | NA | CASSERPGPLTDTQYF | TGTGCCAGCAGTGAGAGGCCAGGACCCCTCACAGATACGCAGTATTTT
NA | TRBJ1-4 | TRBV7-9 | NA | CASSLGRGTNEKLFF | TGTGCCAGCAGCTTAGGTCGCGGGACTAATGAAAAACTGTTTTTT
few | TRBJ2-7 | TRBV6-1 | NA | CASSIPPTGGSYEQYF | TGTGCCAGCAGTATTCCGCCAACTGGCGGTTCCTACGAGCAGTACTTC
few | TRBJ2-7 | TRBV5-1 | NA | CASSSQGTEQYF | TGCGCCAGCAGCTCACAGGGTACGGAGCAGTACTTC
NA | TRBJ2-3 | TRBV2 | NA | CASSLGSGKDTQYF | TGTGCCAGCAGTCTGGGATCAGGGAAAGATACGCAGTATTTT
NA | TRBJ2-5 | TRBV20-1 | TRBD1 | CSATQLRQGWTQETQYF | TGCAGTGCTACACAATTACGACAGGGGTGGACCCAAGAGACCCAGTACTTC
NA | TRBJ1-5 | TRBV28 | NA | CASRQTPRDPQHF | TGTGCCAGCAGGCAGACCCCACGCGACCCCCAGCATTTT
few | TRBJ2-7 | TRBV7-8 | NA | CASSSLLAGAYEQYF | TGTGCCAGCAGCTCTCTATTGGCAGGGGCCTACGAGCAGTACTTC
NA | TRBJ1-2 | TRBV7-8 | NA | CASSRTERRDYGYTF | TGTGCCAGCAGCCGGACAGAAAGGAGGGACTATGGCTACACCTTC
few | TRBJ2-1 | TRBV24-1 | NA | CATSEGTPRSQQFF | TGTGCCACCAGTGAGGGGACTCCCCGTAGTCAGCAGTTCTTC
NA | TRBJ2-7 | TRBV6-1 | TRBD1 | CASSPRGRTTYEQYF | TGTGCCAGCAGTCCCAGGGGGCGTACTACCTACGAGCAGTACTTC
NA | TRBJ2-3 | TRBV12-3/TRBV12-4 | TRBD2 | CASRLGLAEGTDTQYF | TGTGCCAGCAGACTAGGACTAGCGGAGGGTACAGATACGCAGTATTTT
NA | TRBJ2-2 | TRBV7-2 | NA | CASSLNSGELFF | TGTGCCAGCAGCTTAAATAGCGGGGAGCTGTTTTTT
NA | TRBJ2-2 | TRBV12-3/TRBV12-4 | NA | CASSSSPTANTGELFF | TGTGCCAGCAGTTCCTCTCCGACAGCGAACACCGGGGAGCTGTTTTTT
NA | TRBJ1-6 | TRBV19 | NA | CASSIVRLGASNSPLHF | TGTGCCAGTAGTATCGTTCGGCTGGGGGCTAGTAATTCACCCCTCCACTTT
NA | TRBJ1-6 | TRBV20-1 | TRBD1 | CSAYRGDYNSPLHF | TGCAGTGCTTACAGGGGGGACTATAATTCACCCCTCCACTTT
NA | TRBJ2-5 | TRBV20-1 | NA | CSARWHQKETQYF | TGCAGTGCTAGATGGCACCAAAAAGAGACCCAGTACTTC
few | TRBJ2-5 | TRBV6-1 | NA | CASSRGFGETQYF | TGTGCCAGCAGTAGAGGGTTTGGAGAGACCCAGTACTTC
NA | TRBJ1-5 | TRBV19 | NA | CTSNGNSNQPQHF | TGTACCAGTAACGGGAATAGCAATCAGCCCCAGCATTTT
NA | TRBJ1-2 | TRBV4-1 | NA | CASSRPTANYGYTF | TGCGCCAGCAGCCGACCGACAGCTAACTATGGCTACACCTTC
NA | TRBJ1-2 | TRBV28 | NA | CASREQGDYGYTF | TGTGCCAGCAGGGAACAGGGAGATTATGGCTACACCTTC
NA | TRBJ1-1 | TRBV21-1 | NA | CARDREKGDTEAFF | TGTGCCAGAGACAGGGAGAAGGGGGACACTGAAGCTTTCTTT
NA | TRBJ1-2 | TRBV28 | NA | CASSLWAGPNYDYTF | TGTGCCAGCAGTTTATGGGCCGGGCCTAACTATGACTACACCTTC
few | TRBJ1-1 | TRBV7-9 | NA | CASSFRISSTVTEAFF | TGTGCCAGCAGCTTCAGAATCTCCTCTACAGTAACTGAAGCTTTCTTT